Each of the 10 T cell receptor beta chains below was sequenced from the same sample in a study of patients and donors after allogeneic stem cell transplantation. TCRdb ran MiXCR on the RT-PCR reads and lists one entry per CDR3 protein. The data hold fewer than 500,000 distinct CDR3 sequences, with around 15% observed a single time. The specimen sequenced was blood, either unsorted or a sorted T cell fraction (not recorded which). Source of these receptors: a human donor who was either an allogeneic HSCT recipient or a stem cell or donor lymphocyte infusion donor (not recorded which). It is not recorded whose cells these are; they may come from a transplant donor.

This rearrangement joins TRBV12-3 or TRBV12-4 to TRBJ1-5; D remains ambiguous. CDR3 length: 13 residues. Trimming removed 4 bases at V and 5 bases at J, with 9 bases between. CDR3 protein: CASSSRDYQPQHF. The CDR3 nucleotides are TGTGCCAGCAGTTCCCGCGATTATCAGCCCCAGCATTTT.

This clonotype was observed many times. The chain combines TRBV5-1 with TRBJ1-1; 7 positions agree with TRBD1. V lost 3 bases and J lost 1; bases outside the gene matches: 6. The CDR3 is 15 residues long. Germline V gene sequence: CDR1 SGHRS, CDR2 YFSETQ. The CDR3 sequence is CASSSTGDPNTEAFF. DNA of the CDR3: TGCGCCAGCAGCTCTACAGGGGACCCGAACACTGAAGCTTTCTTT.

In this sample, this clonotype turned up a few times. CDR3 region: CASSTLGDRSYEQYF. CDR3 DNA sequence: TGTGCCAGCAGCACCCTGGGGGACAGATCCTACGAGCAGTACTTC. J is TRBJ2-7 and V is TRBV6-1; 7 nucleotides align to TRBD1. This CDR3 has 15 amino acids. The ends lost 6 bases at V and 1 base at J; junction bases unmatched: 9. Germline V gene lookup returns CDR1 MNHNS and CDR2 SASEGT.

The chain combines TRBV4-2 with TRBJ2-2; 11 bases agree with TRBD1. With V trimmed by 6 bases and J by 7 bases, 13 bases remained unmatched. CDR3 length: 17 amino acids. Per the germline V gene, CDR1 is LGHNA and CDR2 is YNFKEQ. CDR3 region: CASRFPPGQGEVGELFF. DNA for the CDR3: TGTGCCAGCAGATTCCCGCCGGGACAGGGGGAGGTCGGGGAGCTGTTTTTT.

In this sample, this clonotype turned up a few times. The germline gene is not matched at one end of the junction; a read error may be the cause. V is TRBV27 and J is TRBJ1-1, with D unclear. Per the germline V gene, CDR1 is MNHEY and CDR2 is SMNVEV (reference sequence). This CDR3 is 14 amino acids long. The CDR3 DNA is TGTGCCAGCAGTCGGGGTGCGGGGAACATTGAAGCTTTCTTT. Translation: CASSRGAGNIEAFF.

The sample holds a few counts of this clonotype. This chain connects TRBV6-1 to TRBJ1-1, with 7 bases aligning to TRBD1. Germline V gene lookup returns CDR1 MNHNS and CDR2 SASEGT. This CDR3 has 15 amino acids. With V trimmed by 1 base and J by 5 bases, 7 bases remained unmatched. The CDR3 bases are TGTGCCAGCAGTGAAGGTCCAGGGGGGAATACTGAAGCTTTCTTT. Translating it yields CASSEGPGGNTEAFF.

The J gene is TRBJ2-3, the V gene TRBV20-1, with unresolved D. The CDR3 consists of 15 residues. Germline CDR1 and CDR2: DFQATT and SNEGSKA (reference sequence). The ends were cut back, 0 bases at V and 0 bases at J, with 10 bases in the middle. The CDR3, as DNA: TGCAGTGCTAGAGATTCCGGGCGGAGCACAGATACGCAGTATTTT. The encoded protein is CSARDSGRSTDTQYF.

A few counts support this clonotype. The V call is TRBV11-2, the J call TRBJ2-3; D uncertain. The CDR3 contains 15 residues. Germline V gives CDR1 SGHAT, CDR2 FQNNGV. V lost 3 bases and J lost 1, with 11 bases in between. The CDR3 loop reads CASSFAASGTDTQYF. DNA for the CDR3: TGTGCCAGCAGCTTTGCCGCTAGTGGCACAGATACGCAGTATTTT.

J is TRBJ2-2 and V is TRBV11-2; D might be TRBD2 (5 bases). The germline CDR1 and CDR2 sequences are SGHAT and FQNNGV. This CDR3 comprises 16 residues. Trimming left V 6 bases short and J 4 bases short, with 18 bases between. CDR3 sequence: CASRPGGQRSTGELFF. The CDR3 bases are TGTGCCAGCAGGCCAGGAGGTCAACGGAGCACCGGGGAGCTGTTTTTT.

This clonotype was counted between two and nine times. This chain links TRBV7-3 with TRBJ2-1; 14 bases are a match to TRBD2. The CDR3 consists of 15 residues. V gave up 5 bases and J gave up 9 bases; unmatched junction bases: 6. Germline V CDR1 and CDR2: SGHTA, FQGTGA. As DNA, the CDR3 is TGTGCCAGCAGCCAGGGACTAGCGGGAGCGGGTGAGCAGTTCTTC. It yields the protein CASSQGLAGAGEQFF. Supplemented by reference TRBV7-3 and TRBJ2-1, the full variable domain reads GAGVSQTPSNKVTEKGKYVELRCDPISGHTALYWYRQSLGQGPEFLIYFQGTGAADDSGLPNDRFFAVRPEGSVSTLKIQRTERGDSAVYLCASSQGLAGAGEQFFGPGTRLTVL.